The 16 T cell receptor beta chains listed next were all sequenced from one sample in a study of T cells in Graves' hyperthyroidism and ophthalmopathy. Amplification of TCR beta CDR3 regions used RNA as the template. A set of HTBI primers served as the primers for a first-round RT-PCR of the TCR CDR3. TCRdb re-analysed the multiplex PCR reads in MiXCR, keeping a single row per CDR3 protein. The sample includes over 200,000 distinct CDR3 sequences, about 16% of them seen just once. The sample comprised blood. The receptors shown here come from a man aged 40-50 years with Graves' hyperthyroidism.

Many counts were recorded for this clonotype. J is TRBJ1-1 and V is TRBV28; D remains unclear. CDR1 and CDR2 from the germline V gene are MDHEN and SYDVKM. Trimming took off 5 bases at V and 6 bases at J, with 7 bases between the two ends. This CDR3 is 11 amino acids long. The CDR3: CASSTGSEAFF. DNA for the CDR3: TGTGCCAGCAGTACCGGGTCTGAAGCTTTCTTT.

This clonotype has a count of ten or more. The chain recombines TRBV28 with TRBJ2-1, with a possible D match to TRBD1 (6 bases). CDR1 is MDHEN, CDR2 SYDVKM, per germline. Trimming pared 5 bases from V and 8 bases from J, leaving 10 bases between. The CDR3 spans 12 residues. The CDR3 loop reads CASSTGFDEQFF. The CDR3, as DNA: TGTGCCAGCAGTACAGGGTTCGATGAGCAGTTCTTC.

In this sample, this clonotype turned up a few times. A much larger clone lies one base from this, so it may be a read error. The chain uses TRBV3-1 and TRBJ1-3; no definite D call. Germline values: CDR1 LGHDT, CDR2 YNNKEL (reference sequence). The CDR3 is 15 residues long. CDR3 residues: CASSQSTNSGNTTYF. The CDR3 region has the DNA TGTGCCAGCAGCCAGTCTACGAATTCTGGAAACACCACATATTTT.

This clonotype was seen a few times. J is TRBJ2-7 and V is TRBV30; D is possibly TRBD2 (7 bases). The length of the CDR3 is 11 residues. Germline loops: CDR1 GTSNPN, CDR2 SVGIG (reference sequence). V was shortened by 8 bases and J by 7 bases, with 15 bases between the two germline ends. The CDR3: CAGGASWEQYF. For the CDR3, the DNA is TGTGCCGGGGGGGCTTCGTGGGAGCAGTACTTC.

In this sample, this clonotype turned up many times. The J gene is TRBJ1-1, the V gene TRBV5-4, with unresolved D. The CDR3 covers 12 residues. V lost 0 bases and J 6 bases, leaving 6 bases between the germline ends. Looked up from germline, CDR1 is SGHNT and CDR2 is YYREEE (reference sequence). Here the CDR3 reads CASSLALAEAFF. The CDR3 DNA follows: TGTGCCAGCAGCTTGGCGTTGGCTGAAGCTTTCTTT. The full variable domain, with the rest looked up from reference TRBV5-4 and TRBJ1-1, is ETGVTQSPTHLIKTRGQQVTLRCSSQSGHNTVSWYQQALGQGPQFIFQYYREEENGRGNFPPRFSGLQFPNYSSELNVNALELDDSALYLCASSLALAEAFFGQGTRLTVV.

At least ten counts were recorded for this clonotype. The rearrangement links TRBV20-1 to TRBJ2-7; possible D gene TRBD1, 5 bases. Trimming stripped 2 bases from V and 3 bases from J, with 17 bases between. This CDR3 has 15 residues. Germline V gene data show CDR1 as DFQATT and CDR2 as SNEGSKA (reference sequence). The CDR3 nucleotides read TGCAGTGCTAGACGTCCCGCGACAGTCGGCTACGAGCAGTACTTC. This translates into CSARRPATVGYEQYF.

This clonotype was observed a few times. A read error may account for a junction end that differs from germline. The chain has TRBV20-1 and TRBJ2-2, with 8 bases aligning to TRBD2. The CDR3 covers 15 residues. The V gene's germline CDR1 is DFQATT and CDR2 SNEGSKA (reference sequence). The CDR3 DNA reads as TGCAGTGCAGCGGGGGCCAGCGCGAACACCGAGGAGCTGTTTTTT. Amino acids: CSAAGASANTEELFF.

The chain recombines TRBV6-2 or TRBV6-3 with TRBJ2-2; 12 nucleotides align to TRBD1. CDR1 MNHEY and CDR2 SVGEGT come from the germline V gene. The CDR3 is 16 residues long. The V and J ends lost 5 bases and 3 bases, in that order; junction bases with no gene match: 4. CDR3 in DNA: TGTGCCAGCAGTCACCGGGACAGGGGGCACACCGGGGAGCTGTTTTTT. Its protein is CASSHRDRGHTGELFF.

This clonotype was counted ten times or more. The chain couples TRBV6-1 to TRBJ1-5, with TRBD1 matching over 8 bases. Germline CDR1 and CDR2: MNHNS and SASEGT. J gave up 6 bases and V 3 bases, and 4 bases lay outside the gene matches. This CDR3 region has 14 residues. The CDR3 region has the DNA TGTGCCAGCAGTGACGACAGGGGAGGTCAGCCCCAGCATTTT. Amino acids: CASSDDRGGQPQHF.

This clonotype was recorded many times. V and J are TRBV4-1 and TRBJ2-1; tentatively, D is TRBD1 or TRBD2 (5 bases each). Germline CDR1 is MGHRA and CDR2 is YSYEKL. The CDR3 sequence is 14 residues long. V shed 2 bases and J shed 8 bases, with 13 bases lying between them. CDR3 sequence reads: CASSQPGAGDEQFF. CDR3 sequence (DNA): TGCGCCAGCAGCCAACCCGGGGCCGGGGATGAGCAGTTCTTC.

The chain uses TRBV7-3 and TRBJ2-3; 7 bases agree with TRBD1. Per the germline V gene, CDR1 is SGHTA and CDR2 is FQGTGA. The CDR3 totals 16 residues. Losses at the gene ends were 2 bases for V and 0 bases for J; bases not matched to a gene: 5. CDR3 protein: CASSLVRGSSTDTQYF. CDR3 bases: TGTGCCAGCAGCTTAGTCAGGGGGTCTAGCACAGATACGCAGTATTTT.

This clonotype was recorded at least ten times. The chain uses TRBV7-2 and TRBJ2-7, with D hard to call. The CDR3 loop spans 11 amino acids. V lost 5 bases, J lost 2 bases, and 4 bases lay in between. Germline loops: CDR1 SGHTA, CDR2 FQGNSA. CDR3 residues: CASSPTYEQYF. The CDR3 DNA reads as TGTGCCAGCAGCCCAACCTACGAGCAGTACTTC. The full variable domain, its missing parts supplied by reference TRBV7-2 and TRBJ2-7, is GAGVSQSPSNKVTEKGKDVELRCDPISGHTALYWYRQSLGQGLEFLIYFQGNSAPDKSGLPSDRFSAERTGGSVSTLTIQRTQQEDSAVYLCASSPTYEQYFGPGTRLTVT.

This clonotype showed up many times. This chain joins TRBV7-8 and TRBJ1-3; D may be TRBD1 (6 bases). Trimming left V 5 bases short and J 6 bases short, with 11 bases between. Germline V gene sequence: CDR1 SGHVS, CDR2 FQNEAQ. The CDR3 runs 13 residues. In DNA, the CDR3 is TGTGCCAGCAGCAGTGGACAGACAAACACCATATATTTT. Amino acids: CASSSGQTNTIYF.

This clonotype was observed at least ten times. This chain connects TRBV20-1 to TRBJ2-7, with 8 nucleotides matching TRBD1. CDR1 DFQATT and CDR2 SNEGSKA come from the germline V gene (reference sequence). With 3 bases clipped from V and 4 bases from J, the junction kept 11 bases outside the gene matches. The CDR3 contains 15 residues. The CDR3, as DNA: TGCAGTGCTAGTAAAAAAGGACAGGGAGTTTACGAGCAGTACTTC. Amino acid sequence: CSASKKGQGVYEQYF.

This clonotype has more than one count but fewer than ten. The V gene is TRBV9, the J gene TRBJ2-2; 10 positions match TRBD1. This CDR3 region has 16 residues. Germline trimming cut 3 bases from V and 4 bases from J; bases unmatched to any gene: 6. CDR1 SGDLS and CDR2 YYNGEE come from the germline V gene. The CDR3 reads CASSGPRTGGTGELFF. As DNA, the CDR3 is TGTGCCAGCAGCGGCCCTCGGACAGGGGGCACCGGGGAGCTGTTTTTT.

The chain joins TRBV5-4 to TRBJ2-2; a weak D match, TRBD1 (6 bases). The CDR3 covers 16 residues. Trimming left V 1 base short and J 3 bases short, with 13 bases between. Looked up from germline, CDR1 is SGHNT and CDR2 is YYREEE (reference sequence). CDR3 sequence (DNA): TGTGCCAGCAGCTTGAATGGGGGCGCGGACACCGGGGAGCTGTTTTTT. It is translated as CASSLNGGADTGELFF.